This TCR beta chain derives from a study of T cell responses to AZD1222 COVID-19 vaccine. Libraries were prepared by immunoSEQ multiplex PCR; TCRdb keeps only in-frame clonotypes and omits some of them. The sample consists of tens of thousands of clones, around 87% of them appearing once. This receptor was obtained from an adult in good health. The sample consisted of peripheral blood, taken on day 0 of AZD1222 vaccination.

The CDR3 loop reads CASSQGVQSGNTEAFF. The CDR3 DNA is TGCGCCAGCAGCCAAGGGGTACAGAGTGGAAACACTGAAGCTTTCTTT. The rearrangement joins TRBV4-3 to TRBJ1-1; D unclear. Germline V gene sequence: CDR1 LGHNA, CDR2 YSLEER. Trimming left V 1 base short and J 2 bases short, with 14 bases between. The CDR3 extends over 16 amino acids.